This T cell receptor (beta chain) was recorded in a study of shared clonotypes between healthy human individuals. TCRdb's copy holds only in-frame clones and misses some; the assay was immunoSEQ multiplex PCR. The table includes about 2 million clones, about 95% detected once. Germline V lookup: CDR1 LNHDA, CDR2 SQIVND (reference sequence). Trimming cost V 2 bases and J 8 bases, with 10 bases left between them. The CDR3 contains 14 residues. The sample was naive CD4+ T cells sorted from blood. This sample's subset: CD45RA+ positively selected. The receptor comes from a man aged 18 to 29 in good health. The chain recombines TRBV19 with TRBJ1-6, with D uncertain. The CDR3 DNA reads TGTGCCAGTAGTATAAGGGTCCCGGATTCACCCCTCCACTTT. Its protein product is CASSIRVPDSPLHF.